Below are 29 T cell receptor beta chains sequenced from a single sample in a study of PD-L1 blockade in urothelial cancer. Generated by immunoSEQ multiplex PCR, the TCRdb table keeps only in-frame clones and is missing some. The repertoire holds under 130,000 clones, with over 75% as singletons. Sequenced material: PBMCs, taken around atezolizumab (anti-PD-L1) treatment. The receptors were gathered from a man aged 50-59 years with urothelial cancer.

The gene calls are TRBV30 and TRBJ2-7; 7 nucleotides agree with TRBD1. V was clipped by 4 bases and J by 2 bases; unmatched bases: 5. CDR1 and CDR2 (germline): GTSNPN, SVGIG (reference sequence). This CDR3 is built from 13 residues. As DNA, the CDR3 is TGTGCCTGGACCAGGCAGGGGGCCTACGAGCAGTACTTC. This encodes CAWTRQGAYEQYF.

The chain is built from TRBV28 and TRBJ2-1; D gene unclear. This CDR3 has 12 residues. The V gene lost 5 bases and the J gene lost 3 bases, with 5 bases spanning the gap. The germline V gene has CDR1 MDHEN and CDR2 SYDVKM. The CDR3 here is CASSPSYNEQFF. The CDR3, as DNA: TGTGCCAGCAGTCCTAGCTACAATGAGCAGTTCTTC.

V is TRBV7-9 and J is TRBJ2-7, with D possibly matching TRBD1 (5 bases). V was trimmed by 4 bases and J by 6 bases, leaving 22 bases between them. Germline CDR1 reads SEHNR; CDR2 reads FQNEAQ (reference sequence). The CDR3 sequence is 16 residues long. The chain's CDR3 is CASSSTRQFKGGEQYF. The CDR3 DNA reads TGTGCCAGCAGCTCCACAAGACAGTTTAAGGGCGGCGAGCAGTACTTC.

The chain uses TRBV28 and TRBJ2-4; D is possibly TRBD1 (5 bases). Germline CDR1 and CDR2: MDHEN and SYDVKM. CDR3 length: 13 amino acids. V dropped 8 bases and J dropped 3 bases, with 11 bases sitting between them. CDR3 sequence reads: CASVQGGKNIQYF. In DNA, the CDR3 is TGTGCCAGCGTTCAGGGTGGCAAAAACATTCAGTACTTC.

V gene TRBV28 combines with J gene TRBJ2-2; D is ambiguous. The germline gives CDR1 MDHEN, CDR2 SYDVKM. The CDR3 spans 15 residues. V was clipped by 7 bases and J by 0 bases, with 12 bases between them. CDR3 region: CASKWSPANTGELFF. The CDR3 nucleotides are TGTGCCAGCAAATGGAGTCCCGCGAACACCGGGGAGCTGTTTTTT.

This chain connects TRBV4-2 to TRBJ1-1; D gene uncertain. Between the trimmed V and J ends, which lost 1 base and 3 bases, there was a span of 6 bases. This CDR3 region has 13 residues. The V gene's germline CDR1 is LGHNA and CDR2 YNFKEQ. In DNA, the CDR3 is TGTGCCAGCAGCCAAGTCCAGGACACTGAAGCTTTCTTT. Protein sequence: CASSQVQDTEAFF.

The chain employs TRBV6-6 and TRBJ2-7; tentative D call: TRBD2 (6 bases). The CDR3 is 13 amino acids. The germline V and J ends were trimmed by 5 bases and 9 bases, with 17 bases remaining between them. CDR1 is MNHNY and CDR2 is SVGAGI in the germline V gene (reference sequence). The CDR3 spells CASSPAGPGMQYF. The CDR3 coding sequence is TGTGCCAGCAGTCCGGCGGGACCCGGGATGCAGTACTTC.

The CDR3, as DNA: TGCGCCAGCAGCAACCTTCCACCGGGACTAGCGGGAGGCCGTAGCACAGATACGCAGTATTTT. Translation gives CASSNLPPGLAGGRSTDTQYF. This chain joins TRBV5-1 and TRBJ2-3; TRBD2 matches 15 bases. The germline CDR1 and CDR2 sequences are SGHRS and YFSETQ. The V gene end was trimmed by 4 bases and the J gene end by 0 bases; junction bases not matched to a gene: 15. This CDR3 has 21 amino acids.

CDR3 sequence (DNA): TGTGCCAGCGGTAGGAGGGGAGGACTTAGCTACGAGCAGTACTTC. It codes for CASGRRGGLSYEQYF. The rearrangement joins TRBV28 to TRBJ2-7, with D tentatively TRBD2 (6 bases). V shed 8 bases and J shed 3 bases, with 20 bases lying between them. The germline V gene encodes CDR1 MDHEN and CDR2 SYDVKM. The CDR3 consists of 15 residues.

The V call is TRBV27, the J call TRBJ2-3; 8 bases map to TRBD1. V lost 4 bases and J lost 1; bases outside the gene matches: 16. Looked up from germline, CDR1 is MNHEY and CDR2 is SMNVEV (reference sequence). The CDR3 loop spans 19 amino acids. The DNA of the CDR3 is TGTGCCAGCAGTTCCCCTGGACAGGGAAAGGGTAGTGGCACAGATACGCAGTATTTT. It codes for CASSSPGQGKGSGTDTQYF.

The V and J genes are TRBV5-6 and TRBJ2-2; TRBD1 matches at 10 bases. From germline, CDR1 is SGHDT and CDR2 YYEEEE. This CDR3 has 17 amino acids. J was trimmed by 5 bases and V by 1 base; bases with no gene match: 8. DNA of the CDR3: TGTGCCAGCAGCTTGTTAGGGGACAGGGGATGGACCGGGGAGCTGTTTTTT. This sequence encodes CASSLLGDRGWTGELFF.

The chain links TRBV27 to TRBJ2-3, with 9 nucleotides matching TRBD1. CDR3 length: 17 amino acids. Trimming removed 6 bases from V and 4 bases from J; junction bases left unmatched: 14. Germline loops: CDR1 MNHEY, CDR2 SMNVEV (reference sequence). CDR3 bases: TGTGCCAGCAGCTCCTCGTGGGACAGGGAAAAATCAGATACGCAGTATTTT. This encodes CASSSSWDREKSDTQYF.

J is TRBJ2-5 and V is TRBV29-1; TRBD1 agrees at 8 bases. V was clipped by 4 bases and J by 4 bases; unmatched bases: 17. Looked up from germline, CDR1 is SQVTM and CDR2 is ANQGSEA. This CDR3 spans 17 amino acids. CDR3 DNA sequence: TGCAGCGTTGGCTCCCACGACCGAAGGACAGGGTTAGAGACCCAGTACTTC. Protein product: CSVGSHDRRTGLETQYF.

This sequence joins TRBV28 and TRBJ1-2; possibly TRBD1 for D (6 bases). The germline V and J ends were trimmed by 6 bases and 7 bases, with 15 bases remaining between them. The CDR3 has 13 residues. Germline V gives CDR1 MDHEN, CDR2 SYDVKM. The CDR3 coding sequence is TGTGCCAGCAGCGCGACCAGGGGCGGTGGCTACACCTTC. This sequence encodes CASSATRGGGYTF.

V usage is TRBV6-5 and J usage is TRBJ2-1; D call uncertain. V was shortened by 5 bases and J by 7 bases, with 9 bases between the two germline ends. This CDR3 is built from 12 residues. Germline V CDR1 and CDR2: MNHEY, SVGAGI. The CDR3 bases are TGTGCCAGCAGTCAAAATCTAAATGAGCAGTTCTTC. Amino acids: CASSQNLNEQFF.

This clone was seen only once. The CDR3 DNA reads as TGTGCCAGTGTCGAGCGGCTAAATCAGCCCCAGCATTTT. It encodes CASVERLNQPQHF. The gene calls are TRBV18 and TRBJ1-5; D unclear. The CDR3 contains 13 residues. Germline values: CDR1 KGHSH, CDR2 LQKENI. Trimming shortened V by 9 bases and J by 4 bases, and 13 bases separated the two germline ends.

Of note for this clone: One end of the junction does not line up with germline, which may come from a read error. This chain links TRBV7-7 with TRBJ2-1; 9 bases map to TRBD2. Germline CDR1 SSHAT, CDR2 FNYEAQ (reference sequence). The CDR3 is 13 amino acids. The CDR3 nucleotides read TGTGCTAGCAGCTTGGGACTAGCAAGGGAGCAGTTCTTC. Amino acid sequence: CASSLGLAREQFF.

With regard to this clone: The junction does not match germline at one end; this may be a read error. The chain uses TRBV2 and TRBJ2-2; D is unclear. Germline CDR1 reads SNHLY; CDR2 reads FYNNEI. The CDR3 contains 15 residues. This CDR3 reads CASSEVYSDTGELFF. The CDR3 DNA reads as TGTGCCAGCAGCGAAGTTTATTCTGACACCGGGGAGCTGTTTTTT. Based on the CDR3 plus reference TRBV2 and TRBJ2-2, the full variable domain is EPEVTQTPSHQVTQMGQEVILRCVPISNHLYFYWYRQILGQKVEFLVSFYNNEISEKSEIFDDQFSVERPDGSNFTLKIRSTKLEDSAMYFCASSEVYSDTGELFFGEGSRLTVL.

The chain uses TRBV28 and TRBJ1-1; D is unresolved. Per the germline V gene, CDR1 is MDHEN and CDR2 is SYDVKM. The length of the CDR3 is 11 residues. The V and J ends lost 4 bases and 11 bases respectively, with 11 bases between them. CDR3 region: CASSSPRVAFF. CDR3 bases: TGTGCCAGCAGTTCCCCGCGGGTGGCTTTCTTT.

The gene calls are TRBV9 and TRBJ2-5, with a possible D match to TRBD1 (5 bases). The DNA end is a closer match to TRBJ2-7, so the J assignment may be wrong. Germline V gene lookup returns CDR1 SGDLS and CDR2 YYNGEE. This CDR3 spans 13 amino acids. CDR3 sequence: CASSVGQNYEQYF. CDR3 DNA sequence: TGTGCCAGCAGCGTAGGACAGAACTACGAGCAGTACTTC.

The chain is built from TRBV28 and TRBJ2-3; 8 nucleotides line up with TRBD2. CDR3 length: 14 amino acids. Germline lookup yields CDR1 MDHEN and CDR2 SYDVKM. V was pared by 7 bases and J by 6 bases, with 9 bases of the junction left unmatched. The CDR3: CASNEAGGSDTQYF. CDR3 in DNA: TGTGCCAGCAACGAGGCGGGAGGCTCGGATACGCAGTATTTT.

The V call is TRBV19, the J call TRBJ2-7; 10 bases are a match to TRBD2. Germline V gene data show CDR1 as LNHDA and CDR2 as SQIVND (reference sequence). Trimming cost V 4 bases and J 4 bases; bases outside gene matches: 10. The CDR3 contains 16 residues. The CDR3 sequence: CASSTSGDSGRYEQYF. The CDR3 DNA reads as TGTGCCAGTAGTACGTCAGGAGATAGCGGGAGGTACGAGCAGTACTTC.

The chain couples TRBV6-5 to TRBJ1-5; TRBD1 is a possible D gene (6 bases). V gave up 5 bases and J gave up 1 base, with 9 bases separating them. Germline V CDR1 and CDR2: MNHEY, SVGAGI. CDR3 length equals 14 residues. CDR3 nucleotides: TGTGCCAGCAGTCGGACAGCCAGCAATCAGCCCCAGCATTTT. Protein product: CASSRTASNQPQHF.

The J gene is TRBJ2-2, the V gene TRBV5-1; 13 positions match TRBD2. The CDR3 runs to 17 residues. CDR1 is SGHRS and CDR2 is YFSETQ in the germline V gene. Trimming removed 0 bases from V and 4 bases from J; junction bases left unmatched: 3. This chain's CDR3 is CASSLGTSGSGTGELFF. The CDR3 DNA sequence: TGCGCCAGCAGCTTGGGGACTAGCGGGAGTGGCACCGGGGAGCTGTTTTTT. Based on the CDR3 plus reference TRBV5-1 and TRBJ2-2, the full variable domain is KAGVTQTPRYLIKTRGQQVTLSCSPISGHRSVSWYQQTPGQGLQFLFEYFSETQRNKGNFPGRFSGRQFSNSRSEMNVSTLELGDSALYLCASSLGTSGSGTGELFFGEGSRLTVL.

J is TRBJ1-3 and V is TRBV30; 7 bases are shared with TRBD1. V trimming: 4 bases; J trimming: 0 bases; junction bases outside the gene matches: 9. The CDR3 sequence is 16 residues long. Germline assignment: CDR1 GTSNPN and CDR2 SVGIG (reference sequence). CDR3 bases: TGTGCCTGGACCCCAGGGAAGGGGGCCTCTGGAAACACCATATATTTT. It encodes CAWTPGKGASGNTIYF.

This chain connects TRBV28 to TRBJ1-5, with D possibly matching TRBD1 (5 bases). The length of the CDR3 is 15 residues. The V and J ends lost 7 bases and 6 bases respectively, with 19 bases between them. From germline, CDR1 is MDHEN and CDR2 SYDVKM. CDR3 sequence: CASTPGGGMVQPQHF. The CDR3 DNA follows: TGTGCCAGCACTCCCGGTGGGGGGATGGTTCAGCCCCAGCATTTT.

The CDR3, as DNA: TGTGCCAGCAGCTTGGCGGGAGTTAAATCCGGGGAGCTGTTTTTT. This codes for CASSLAGVKSGELFF. This sequence joins TRBV7-9 and TRBJ2-2; 7 bases align to TRBD2. Per germline, CDR1 SEHNR and CDR2 FQNEAQ (reference sequence). V dropped 3 bases and J dropped 6; count of bases not matched to a gene: 7. The CDR3 consists of 15 residues.

The V call is TRBV29-1, the J call TRBJ2-1; TRBD1 aligns across 9 bases. The V gene end was trimmed by 5 bases and the J gene end by 7 bases; junction bases not matched to a gene: 12. This CDR3 has 15 residues. Germline CDR1 reads SQVTM; CDR2 reads ANQGSEA. The CDR3 loop reads CSVTDTGTGKNEQFF. CDR3 nucleotides: TGCAGCGTTACAGACACCGGGACAGGGAAGAATGAGCAGTTCTTC.

The chain employs TRBV5-1 and TRBJ2-1; D unclear. V lost 2 bases and J lost 5, with 8 bases in between. This CDR3 contains 13 residues. From germline, CDR1 is SGHRS and CDR2 YFSETQ. The CDR3 is CASSFNSNNEQFF. The CDR3 DNA reads as TGCGCCAGCAGCTTCAACAGCAACAATGAGCAGTTCTTC.